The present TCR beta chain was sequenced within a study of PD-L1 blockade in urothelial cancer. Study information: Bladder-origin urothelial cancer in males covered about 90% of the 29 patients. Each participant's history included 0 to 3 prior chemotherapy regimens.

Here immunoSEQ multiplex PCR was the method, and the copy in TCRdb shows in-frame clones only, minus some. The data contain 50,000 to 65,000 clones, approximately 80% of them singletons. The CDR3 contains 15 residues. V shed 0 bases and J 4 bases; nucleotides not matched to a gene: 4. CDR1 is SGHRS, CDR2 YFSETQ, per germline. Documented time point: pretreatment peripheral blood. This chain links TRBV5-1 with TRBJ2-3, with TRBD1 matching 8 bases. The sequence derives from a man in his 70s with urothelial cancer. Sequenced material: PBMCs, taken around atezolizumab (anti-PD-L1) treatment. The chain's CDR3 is CASSLVAGGADTQYF. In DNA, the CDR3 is TGCGCCAGCAGCTTGGTGGCAGGGGGCGCAGATACGCAGTATTTT.